The following is a T cell receptor beta chain sequence with its context. Antigen specificity is unknown. The germline V gene encodes CDR1 SGHRS and CDR2 YFSETQ. The V gene lost 2 bases and the J gene lost 7 bases, with 12 bases spanning the gap. The length of the CDR3 is 13 residues. Generated by immunoSEQ multiplex PCR, the TCRdb table keeps only in-frame clones and is missing some. The sample comprises roughly 53,000 clones, around 88% of which are singletons, and less than 35% rests with the top ten. This specimen belongs to a study of lymphopenia after photon versus proton radiotherapy. Overall study results and limits: Post-nadir diversity loss with photons came from oligoclonal expansion, particularly CD8+ Temra cells. Only patients who died were analyzed for survival; proton advantage is unproven.

The origin of this receptor is a man aged 45-60 years with gastric cancer. The chain joins TRBV5-1 to TRBJ1-2; D may be TRBD1 (5 bases). The sequences come from peripheral blood, collected from a patient treated with photon-based radiotherapy. The CDR3 DNA sequence: TGCGCCAGCAGCTTTCGGGTCGGGGCTGGCTACACCTTC. Amino acids: CASSFRVGAGYTF.